This T cell receptor (beta chain) derives from a study of cytomegalovirus exposure and HLA in healthy donors. Study in general: Unique TCR beta sequences numbering approximately 100 million came from around 180 million T cells in an earlier analysis.

The primer mix had 60 Vbeta and 13 Jbeta primers. TCRdb's table, derived via immunoSEQ multiplex PCR, lists solely in-frame clones and lacks some. The sample includes under 200,000 clones, 82% of them seen just once. With respect to this clone: The target antigen is unknown.

Study outcomes and limitations: The study listed approximately 160 cytomegalovirus-associated TCR beta chains.

This TCR derives from a girl under 10 years old in good health and CMV-seropositive. Material: PBMCs.

As DNA, the CDR3 is TGTGCCAGCAGCCATAGACAGGGTAACTATGGCTACACCTTC. Encoded protein: CASSHRQGNYGYTF. The chain employs TRBV5-4 and TRBJ1-2, with 7 bases fitting TRBD1. Per the germline V gene, CDR1 is SGHNT and CDR2 is YYREEE (reference sequence). The CDR3 has 14 residues. Unmatched junction bases numbered 4, after V lost 4 bases and J lost 1 base.